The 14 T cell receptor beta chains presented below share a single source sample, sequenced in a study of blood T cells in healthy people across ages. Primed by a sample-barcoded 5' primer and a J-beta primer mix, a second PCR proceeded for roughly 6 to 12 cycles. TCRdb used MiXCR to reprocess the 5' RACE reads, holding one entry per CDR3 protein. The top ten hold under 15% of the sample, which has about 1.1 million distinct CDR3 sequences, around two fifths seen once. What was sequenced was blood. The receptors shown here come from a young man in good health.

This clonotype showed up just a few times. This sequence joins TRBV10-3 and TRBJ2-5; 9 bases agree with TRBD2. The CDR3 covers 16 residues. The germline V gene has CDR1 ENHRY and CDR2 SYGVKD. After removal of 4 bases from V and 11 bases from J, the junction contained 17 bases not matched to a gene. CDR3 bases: TGTGCCATCAGTGCCTCCGGGACTAGCAGCTACAATGAGCAGTACTTC. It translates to CAISASGTSSYNEQYF.

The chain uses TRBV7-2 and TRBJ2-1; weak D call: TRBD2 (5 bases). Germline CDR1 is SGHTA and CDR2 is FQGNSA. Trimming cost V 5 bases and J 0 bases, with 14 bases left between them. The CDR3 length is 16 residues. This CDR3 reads CASSPGSVYSYNEQFF. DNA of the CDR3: TGTGCCAGCAGCCCCGGTAGCGTTTACTCCTACAATGAGCAGTTCTTC.

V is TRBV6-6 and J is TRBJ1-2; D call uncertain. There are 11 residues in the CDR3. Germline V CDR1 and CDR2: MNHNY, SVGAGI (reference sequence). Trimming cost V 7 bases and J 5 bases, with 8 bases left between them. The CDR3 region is CASTSHYGYTF. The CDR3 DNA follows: TGTGCCAGCACTTCACATTATGGCTACACCTTC.

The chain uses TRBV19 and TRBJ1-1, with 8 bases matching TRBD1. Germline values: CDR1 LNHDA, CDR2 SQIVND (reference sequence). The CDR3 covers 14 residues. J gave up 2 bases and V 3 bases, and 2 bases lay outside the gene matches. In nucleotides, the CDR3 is TGTGCCAGTAGTATCGGACAGGGTAACACTGAAGCTTTCTTT. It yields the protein CASSIGQGNTEAFF.

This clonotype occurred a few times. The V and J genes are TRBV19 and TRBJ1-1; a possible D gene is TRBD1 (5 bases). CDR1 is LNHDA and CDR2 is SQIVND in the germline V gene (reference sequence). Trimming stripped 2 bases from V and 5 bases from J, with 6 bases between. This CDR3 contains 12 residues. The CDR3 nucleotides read TGTGCCAGTAGTATACCAGGGACTGAAGCTTTCTTT. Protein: CASSIPGTEAFF.

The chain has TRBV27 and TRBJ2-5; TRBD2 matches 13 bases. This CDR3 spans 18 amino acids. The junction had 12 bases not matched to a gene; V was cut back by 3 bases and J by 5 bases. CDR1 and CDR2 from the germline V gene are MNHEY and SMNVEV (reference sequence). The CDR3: CASSFIGLAGVRGETQYF. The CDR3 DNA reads TGTGCCAGCAGTTTTATCGGACTAGCGGGGGTACGAGGGGAGACCCAGTACTTC.

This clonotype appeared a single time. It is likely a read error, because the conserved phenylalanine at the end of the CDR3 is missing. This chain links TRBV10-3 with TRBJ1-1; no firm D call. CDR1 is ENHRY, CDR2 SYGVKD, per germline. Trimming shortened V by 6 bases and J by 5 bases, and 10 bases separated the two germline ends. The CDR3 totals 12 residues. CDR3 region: CAIRNSGTEAFL. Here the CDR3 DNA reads TGTGCCATCAGAAATTCGGGGACTGAAGCTTTCCTT.

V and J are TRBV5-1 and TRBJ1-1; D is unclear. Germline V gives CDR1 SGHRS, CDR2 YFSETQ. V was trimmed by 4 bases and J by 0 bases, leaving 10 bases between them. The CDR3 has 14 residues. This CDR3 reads CASSGGVVNTEAFF. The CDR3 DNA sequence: TGCGCCAGCAGCGGCGGTGTAGTGAACACTGAAGCTTTCTTT.

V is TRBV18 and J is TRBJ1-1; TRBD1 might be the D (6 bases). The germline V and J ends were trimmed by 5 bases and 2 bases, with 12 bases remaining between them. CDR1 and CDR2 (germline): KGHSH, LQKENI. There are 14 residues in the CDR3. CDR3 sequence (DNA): TGTGCCAGCTCAGAGCCGGGGACAAACACTGAAGCTTTCTTT. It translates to CASSEPGTNTEAFF.

The CDR3 spells CATPNTEAFF. The CDR3 region has the DNA TGTGCCACCCCTAACACTGAAGCTTTCTTT. V and J are TRBV27 and TRBJ1-1; D gene unclear. The CDR3 runs 10 residues. Germline CDR1 reads MNHEY; CDR2 reads SMNVEV (reference sequence). V lost 10 bases, J lost 2 bases, and 5 bases lay in between.

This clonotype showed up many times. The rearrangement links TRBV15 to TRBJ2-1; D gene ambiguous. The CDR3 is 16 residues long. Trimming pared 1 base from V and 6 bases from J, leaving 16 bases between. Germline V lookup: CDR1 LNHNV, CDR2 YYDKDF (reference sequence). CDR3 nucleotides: TGTGCCACCAGCAGAGCAAGAAACGATCGCTCCAATGAGCAGTTCTTC. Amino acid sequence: CATSRARNDRSNEQFF.

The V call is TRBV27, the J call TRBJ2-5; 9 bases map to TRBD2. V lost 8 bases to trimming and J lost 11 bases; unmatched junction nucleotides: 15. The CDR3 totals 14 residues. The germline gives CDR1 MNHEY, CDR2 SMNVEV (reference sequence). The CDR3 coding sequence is TGTGCCAGCTGGTGGGGGACTAGCAAGAATGAGCAGTACTTC. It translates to CASWWGTSKNEQYF.

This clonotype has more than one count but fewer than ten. DNA of the CDR3: TGTGCCAGCAGCTTAGGTCCCCTAGCGGGTGCTAGCACAGATACGCAGTATTTT. Translated: CASSLGPLAGASTDTQYF. The V call is TRBV7-8, the J call TRBJ2-3; the match to TRBD2 covers 8 bases. V trimming: 1 base; J trimming: 0 bases; junction bases outside the gene matches: 9. The CDR3 is 18 amino acids. Germline assignment: CDR1 SGHVS and CDR2 FQNEAQ.

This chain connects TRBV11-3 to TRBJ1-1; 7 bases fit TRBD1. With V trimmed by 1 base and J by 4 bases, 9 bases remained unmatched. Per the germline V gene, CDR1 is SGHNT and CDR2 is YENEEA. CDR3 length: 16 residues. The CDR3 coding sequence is TGTGCCAGCAGCTTAGCCAAACAGGGGATGGCCACTGAAGCTTTCTTT. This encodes CASSLAKQGMATEAFF.